What follows is one TCR beta chain and its context. Its antigen specificity is not known. An end of the junction differs from the germline gene, which may be a read error. TCRdb records Illumina HiSeq 1500 as the sequencer. In-frame beta chains were kept once TCRdb had trimmed the public reads at Q25 with fastp and called clones with MiXCR. Records with the same CDR3 protein are collapsed into one entry carrying the most frequent genes and DNA. The sample table contains roughly 990,000 distinct CDR3 sequences; only one count was recorded for approximately 33% of them. The top ten clonotypes cover about an eighth of the sample. This specimen belongs to a study of T cell repertoires in cytomegalovirus infection (dated by TCRdb to between 2018 and 2020). Looking at the study overall: Alongside well-studied HLA-B-restricted epitopes, the peptide stimulations were aimed at recently identified HLA-C-restricted CMV epitopes, whose presentation resists viral immunomodulation. The HLA type of each donor mattered for the analysis, because public TCR beta signatures pointed to carriage of CMV infection along with the matching HLA type. Results and caveats for the whole study, not just this receptor: The ex vivo response was dominated by HLA-C-restricted CMV-specific TCR beta clonotypes, which also provided the single most frequent clonotype in two of eight donors. In both this cohort and an independent cohort of 352 donors, the cumulative frequency of public TCR beta family members distinguished carriers of CMV infection plus the relevant HLA type.

Read against the paper, the sample's treatment or condition label means: in vitro stimulation with specific CMV peptide epitopes to enrich CMV-specific T cells. This clonotype originated in a human donor in good health (CMV status not recorded). Some clones in this sample may be carry-over from other donors' samples. Specimen: cultured CD8+ T cells from PBMCs, collected from culture after CMV antigen stimulation.

This receptor carries the CDR3 CATSRDSTDTKYF. The DNA sequence reads TGTGCCACCAGCAGAGACAGCACAGATACGAAGTATTTT. In this chain, TRBV15 is recombined with TRBJ2-3, with no confident D gene call. Taken from cysteine to phenylalanine, the CDR3 has 13 residues. Only the CDR3 part of the read is kept: 39 bases, read in frame from the first base. CDR1 and CDR2, looked up from the germline V gene (reference sequence), are LNHNV and YYDKDF.